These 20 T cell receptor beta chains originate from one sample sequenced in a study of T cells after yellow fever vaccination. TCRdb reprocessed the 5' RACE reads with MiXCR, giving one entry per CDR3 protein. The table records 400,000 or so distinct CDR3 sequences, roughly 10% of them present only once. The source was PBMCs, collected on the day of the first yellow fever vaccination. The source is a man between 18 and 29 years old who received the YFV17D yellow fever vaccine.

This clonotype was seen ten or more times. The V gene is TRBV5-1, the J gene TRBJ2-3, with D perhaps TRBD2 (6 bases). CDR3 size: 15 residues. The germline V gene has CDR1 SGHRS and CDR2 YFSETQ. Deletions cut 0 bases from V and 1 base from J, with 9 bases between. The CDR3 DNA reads TGCGCCAGCAGCTTGGTTCCGGGGGGCACAGATACGCAGTATTTT. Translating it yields CASSLVPGGTDTQYF.

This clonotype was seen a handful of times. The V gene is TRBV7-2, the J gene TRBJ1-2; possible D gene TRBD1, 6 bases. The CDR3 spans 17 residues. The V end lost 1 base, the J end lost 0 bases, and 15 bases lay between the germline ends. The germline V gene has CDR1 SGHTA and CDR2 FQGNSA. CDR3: CASSLVGWDISNYGYTF. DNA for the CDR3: TGTGCCAGCAGCTTAGTGGGTTGGGACATCTCTAACTATGGCTACACCTTC.

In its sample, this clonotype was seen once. The chain's CDR3 is CASSAGQGDTGELFF. In DNA, the CDR3 is TGTGCCAGCAGCGCAGGACAGGGAGACACCGGGGAGCTGTTTTTT. This chain joins TRBV9 and TRBJ2-2; TRBD1 matches 8 bases. The CDR3 is 15 residues long. From germline, CDR1 is SGDLS and CDR2 YYNGEE. With 3 bases clipped from V and 3 bases from J, the junction kept 4 bases outside the gene matches. The full variable domain, completed using reference TRBV9 and TRBJ2-2, is DSGVTQTPKHLITATGQRVTLRCSPRSGDLSVYWYQQSLDQGLQFLIQYYNGEERAKGNILERFSAQQFPDLHSELNLSSLELGDSALYFCASSAGQGDTGELFFGEGSRLTVL.

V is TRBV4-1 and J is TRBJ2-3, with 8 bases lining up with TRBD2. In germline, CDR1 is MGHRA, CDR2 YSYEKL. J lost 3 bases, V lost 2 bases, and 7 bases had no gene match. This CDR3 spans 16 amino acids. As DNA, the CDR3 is TGCGCCAGCAGCCAAAGCGGGGGTCTTGGGACAGATACGCAGTATTTT. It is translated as CASSQSGGLGTDTQYF.

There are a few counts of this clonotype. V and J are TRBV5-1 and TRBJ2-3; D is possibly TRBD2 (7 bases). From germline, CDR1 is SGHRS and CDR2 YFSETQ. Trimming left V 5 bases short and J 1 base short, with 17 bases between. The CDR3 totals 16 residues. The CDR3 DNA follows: TGCGCCAGCAGTACGGCGAGGCGGGGGCGCACAGATACGCAGTATTTT. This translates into CASSTARRGRTDTQYF.

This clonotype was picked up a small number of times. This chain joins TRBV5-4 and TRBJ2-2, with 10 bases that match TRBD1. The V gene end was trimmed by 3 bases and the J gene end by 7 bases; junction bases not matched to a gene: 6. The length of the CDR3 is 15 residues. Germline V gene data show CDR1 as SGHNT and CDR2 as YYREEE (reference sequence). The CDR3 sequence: CASSWTGGDDGELFF. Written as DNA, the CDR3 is TGTGCCAGCAGCTGGACAGGGGGTGATGACGGGGAGCTGTTTTTT. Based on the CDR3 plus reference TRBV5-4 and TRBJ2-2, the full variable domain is ETGVTQSPTHLIKTRGQQVTLRCSSQSGHNTVSWYQQALGQGPQFIFQYYREEENGRGNFPPRFSGLQFPNYSSELNVNALELDDSALYLCASSWTGGDDGELFFGEGSRLTVL.

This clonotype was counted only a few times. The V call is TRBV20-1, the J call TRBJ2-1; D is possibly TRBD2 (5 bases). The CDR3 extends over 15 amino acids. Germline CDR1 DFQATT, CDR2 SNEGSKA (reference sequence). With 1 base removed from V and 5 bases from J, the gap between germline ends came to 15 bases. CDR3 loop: CSARVLIPGNNEQFF. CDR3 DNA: TGCAGTGCTAGAGTACTCATTCCCGGGAACAATGAGCAGTTCTTC.

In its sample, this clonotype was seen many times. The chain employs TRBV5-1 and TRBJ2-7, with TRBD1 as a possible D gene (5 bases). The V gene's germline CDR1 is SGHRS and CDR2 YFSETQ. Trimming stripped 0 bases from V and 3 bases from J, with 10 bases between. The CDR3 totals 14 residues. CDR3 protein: CASSLDRGGYEQYF. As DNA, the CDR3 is TGCGCCAGCAGCTTGGATAGGGGCGGCTACGAGCAGTACTTC.

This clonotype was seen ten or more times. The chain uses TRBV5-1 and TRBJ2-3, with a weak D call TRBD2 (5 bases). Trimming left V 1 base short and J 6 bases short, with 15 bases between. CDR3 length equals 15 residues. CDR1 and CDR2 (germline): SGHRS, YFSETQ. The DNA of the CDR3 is TGCGCCAGCAGCTTGAGCGCGGGTCTTTACGATACGCAGTATTTT. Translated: CASSLSAGLYDTQYF.

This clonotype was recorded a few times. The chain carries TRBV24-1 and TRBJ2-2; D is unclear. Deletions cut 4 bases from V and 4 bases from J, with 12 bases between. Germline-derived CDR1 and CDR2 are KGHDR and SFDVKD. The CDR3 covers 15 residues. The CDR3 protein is CATSDHGPSTGELFF. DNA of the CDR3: TGTGCCACCAGTGACCACGGACCGAGCACCGGGGAGCTGTTTTTT.

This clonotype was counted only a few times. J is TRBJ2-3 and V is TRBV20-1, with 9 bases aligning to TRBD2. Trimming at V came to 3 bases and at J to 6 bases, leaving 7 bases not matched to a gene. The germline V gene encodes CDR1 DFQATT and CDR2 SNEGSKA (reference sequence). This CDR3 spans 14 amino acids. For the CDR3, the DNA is TGCAGTGCTAGGGCGGGGGGGCCGTTGGATACGCAGTATTTT. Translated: CSARAGGPLDTQYF.

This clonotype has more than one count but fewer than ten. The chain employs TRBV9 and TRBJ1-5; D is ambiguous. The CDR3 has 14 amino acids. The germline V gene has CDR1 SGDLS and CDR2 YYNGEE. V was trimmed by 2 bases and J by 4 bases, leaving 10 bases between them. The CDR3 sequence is CASSVGTTNQPQHF. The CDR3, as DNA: TGTGCCAGCAGCGTCGGTACAACTAATCAGCCCCAGCATTTT.

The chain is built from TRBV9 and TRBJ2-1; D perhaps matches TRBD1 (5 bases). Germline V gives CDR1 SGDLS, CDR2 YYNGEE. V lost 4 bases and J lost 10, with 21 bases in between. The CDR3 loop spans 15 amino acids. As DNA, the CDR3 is TGTGCCAGCAGCCCCCCCGCATCGTCAGGGCAGGAGCAGTTCTTC. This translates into CASSPPASSGQEQFF.

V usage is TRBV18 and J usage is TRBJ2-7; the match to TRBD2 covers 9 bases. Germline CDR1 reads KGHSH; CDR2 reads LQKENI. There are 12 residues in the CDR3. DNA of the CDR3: TGTGCCAGCTCACCACCGTTGGGACTAGCAATCGTC. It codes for CASSPPLGLAIV.

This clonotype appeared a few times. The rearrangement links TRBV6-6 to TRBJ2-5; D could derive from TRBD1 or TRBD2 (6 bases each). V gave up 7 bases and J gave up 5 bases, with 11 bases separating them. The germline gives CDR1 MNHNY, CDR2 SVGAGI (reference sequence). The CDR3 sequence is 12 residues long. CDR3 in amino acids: CASIGGGETQYF. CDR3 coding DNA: TGTGCCAGCATTGGAGGGGGGGAGACCCAGTACTTC.

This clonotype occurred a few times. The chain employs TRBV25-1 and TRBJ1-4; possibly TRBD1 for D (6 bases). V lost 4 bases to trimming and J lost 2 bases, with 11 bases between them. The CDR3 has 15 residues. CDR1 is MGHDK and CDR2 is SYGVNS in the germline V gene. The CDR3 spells CASSAPGVTNEKLFF. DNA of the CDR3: TGTGCCAGCAGTGCCCCAGGGGTGACTAATGAAAAACTGTTTTTT.

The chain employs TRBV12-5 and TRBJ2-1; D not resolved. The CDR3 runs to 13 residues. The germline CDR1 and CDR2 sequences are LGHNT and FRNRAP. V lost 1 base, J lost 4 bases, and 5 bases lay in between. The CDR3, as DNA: TGTGCTAGTGGTTTGGGGCAGTACAATGAGCAGTTCTTC. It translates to CASGLGQYNEQFF. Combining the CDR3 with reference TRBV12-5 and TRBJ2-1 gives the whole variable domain DARVTQTPRHKVTEMGQEVTMRCQPILGHNTVFWYRQTMMQGLELLAYFRNRAPLDDSGMPKDRFSAEMPDATLATLKIQPSEPRDSAVYFCASGLGQYNEQFFGPGTRLTVL.

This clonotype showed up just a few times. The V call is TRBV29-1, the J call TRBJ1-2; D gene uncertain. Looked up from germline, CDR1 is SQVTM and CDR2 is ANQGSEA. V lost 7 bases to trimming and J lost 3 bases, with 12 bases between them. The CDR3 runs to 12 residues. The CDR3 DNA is TGCAGCGCTGCAAGGGTAGACTATGGCTACACCTTC. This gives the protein CSAARVDYGYTF.

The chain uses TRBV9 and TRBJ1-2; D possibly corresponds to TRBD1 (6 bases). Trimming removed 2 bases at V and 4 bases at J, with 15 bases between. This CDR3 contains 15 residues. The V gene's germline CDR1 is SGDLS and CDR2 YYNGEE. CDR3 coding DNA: TGTGCCAGCAGCGTGGGGGGGGCAGTGGGCTATGGCTACACCTTC. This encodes CASSVGGAVGYGYTF.

CDR3 nucleotides: TGTGCCAGCAGTTTACAGCAGGCCCTCGGCGAGCAGTACTTC. Translation gives CASSLQQALGEQYF. The genes are TRBV12-3 or TRBV12-4 and TRBJ2-7; D ambiguous. The CDR3 covers 14 residues. Trimming stripped 2 bases from V and 6 bases from J, with 14 bases between.